One sample yielded the 14 T cell receptor beta chains listed below, sequenced in a study of high-grade serous ovarian cancer treatment subgroups. The table came from immunoSEQ multiplex PCR; TCRdb's copy has only in-frame clones and leaves some out. In the table there are roughly 4,500 clones, 60% to 80% of which are singletons. The tumor samples were collected prior to definitive surgery or chemotherapy. Sequences were obtained from tumor tissue. These receptors all stem from a human donor with high-grade serous ovarian cancer.

The chain couples TRBV5-5 to TRBJ2-7; TRBD1 matches 7 bases. The V segment lost 3 bases and the J segment 2 bases; nucleotides outside the gene matches: 2. Germline values: CDR1 SGHKS, CDR2 YYEKEE (reference sequence). The CDR3 has 13 residues. The DNA for the CDR3 is TGTGCCAGCAGCTGGACAGGAGCCTACGAGCAGTACGTC. It yields the protein CASSWTGAYEQYV.

The chain links TRBV6-5 to TRBJ1-2; a weak D match, TRBD1 (5 bases). The CDR3 totals 12 residues. CDR1 MNHEY and CDR2 SVGAGI come from the germline V gene. Trimming left V 5 bases short and J 13 bases short, with 17 bases between. The CDR3 here is CASSDTREQRTF. The CDR3 DNA sequence: TGTGCCAGCAGTGACACCAGGGAGCAGCGCACCTTC.

CDR3 amino acids: CATPMGALLPYEQYF. CDR3 nucleotide sequence: TGCGCCACCCCAATGGGGGCCCTACTGCCCTACGAGCAGTACTTC. The V gene is TRBV10-1, the J gene TRBJ2-7; possibly TRBD1 for D (6 bases). Trimming took 10 bases from V and 2 from J, leaving 21 bases between them. The CDR3 extends over 15 amino acids. The V gene's germline CDR1 is WNHNN and CDR2 SYGVQD (reference sequence).

The chain joins TRBV7-8 to TRBJ1-1; no definite D call. The CDR3 covers 14 residues. The V end was cut by 5 bases, the J end by 0 bases, with 10 bases between. CDR1 is SGHVS and CDR2 is FQNEAQ in the germline V gene. CDR3 nucleotides: TGTGCCAGCAGCGTTTCCACTCTGAACACTGAAGCTTTCTTT. Amino acid sequence: CASSVSTLNTEAFF.

The rearrangement links TRBV5-1 to TRBJ1-4; D is perhaps TRBD1 (5 bases). CDR3 size: 15 residues. The V gene lost 3 bases and the J gene lost 6 bases, with 15 bases spanning the gap. The germline CDR1 and CDR2 sequences are SGHRS and YFSETQ. The CDR3 sequence is CASSWGTGRYEKLFF. The CDR3 DNA reads as TGCGCCAGCAGCTGGGGGACGGGAAGATATGAAAAACTGTTTTTT.

In DNA form, the CDR3 reads TGTGCCAGCAGCCAGTCCATCGATGGCTACACCTTC. Translated: CASSQSIDGYTF. This chain uses TRBV7-9 with TRBJ1-2; D is undetermined. V lost 5 bases to trimming and J lost 6 bases, with 10 bases between them. Germline assignment: CDR1 SEHNR and CDR2 FQNEAQ (reference sequence). There are 12 residues in the CDR3.

V and J are TRBV5-1 and TRBJ2-5; D unresolved. The germline V gene has CDR1 SGHRS and CDR2 YFSETQ. This CDR3 is built from 11 residues. V was trimmed by 6 bases and J by 4 bases, leaving 7 bases between them. CDR3 DNA: TGCGCCAGCAAGGCAACAGAGACCCAGTACTTC. Translation: CASKATETQYF. The full variable domain, completed using reference TRBV5-1 and TRBJ2-5, is KAGVTQTPRYLIKTRGQQVTLSCSPISGHRSVSWYQQTPGQGLQFLFEYFSETQRNKGNFPGRFSGRQFSNSRSEMNVSTLELGDSALYLCASKATETQYFGPGTRLLVL.

The chain links TRBV6-5 to TRBJ2-7, with TRBD1 as a possible D gene (5 bases). This CDR3 region has 15 residues. Germline assignment: CDR1 MNHEY and CDR2 SVGAGI. V dropped 2 bases and J dropped 3 bases, with 14 bases sitting between them. CDR3 sequence: CASSYGRTTHYEQYF. The CDR3 DNA is TGTGCCAGCAGTTACGGCCGGACAACGCACTACGAGCAGTACTTC.

A note on this clone: One junction end disagrees with the germline gene, perhaps due to a read error. V gene TRBV27 combines with J gene TRBJ1-1, with D possibly TRBD1 on 6 matching bases. CDR3 length equals 15 residues. In germline, CDR1 is MNHEY, CDR2 SMNVEV (reference sequence). The CDR3 spells CASSLRGHLKTEAFF. The CDR3 DNA sequence: TGTGCCAGCAGTTTAAGGGGACACCTGAAGACTGAAGCTTTCTTT.

This clone was seen only a few times. The CDR3 is CASSTGIGTEAFF. In nucleotides, the CDR3 is TGCGCCAGCAGCACGGGGATTGGCACTGAAGCTTTCTTT. V usage is TRBV4-1 and J usage is TRBJ1-1; D remains ambiguous. The CDR3 is 13 amino acids. The germline V and J ends were trimmed by 5 bases and 4 bases, with 11 bases remaining between them. Germline loops: CDR1 MGHRA, CDR2 YSYEKL.

V and J are TRBV7-2 and TRBJ2-1, with TRBD2 as a possible D gene (6 bases). Trimming shortened V by 1 base and J by 7 bases, and 14 bases separated the two germline ends. The CDR3 runs to 15 residues. CDR1 and CDR2 from the germline V gene are SGHTA and FQGNSA. The chain's CDR3 is CASSLDSAGRNEQFF. In DNA form, the CDR3 reads TGTGCCAGCAGCTTAGATTCTGCAGGGAGGAATGAGCAGTTCTTC.

The rearrangement links TRBV11-2 to TRBJ2-1, with 9 bases that match TRBD1. V trimming: 1 base; J trimming: 5 bases; junction bases outside the gene matches: 9. Germline V gene lookup returns CDR1 SGHAT and CDR2 FQNNGV. The CDR3 length is 17 residues. CDR3 bases: TGTGCCAGCAGCTTAGCCCCACAGGGGGCTCTGGACAATGAGCAGTTCTTC. It is translated as CASSLAPQGALDNEQFF.

The J gene is TRBJ2-5, the V gene TRBV29-1, with D unresolved. The CDR3 spans 15 residues. V lost 2 bases, J lost 5 bases, and 18 bases lay in between. CDR1 and CDR2 from the germline V gene are SQVTM and ANQGSEA. The CDR3 coding sequence is TGCAGCGTTGAATTTCCTAATCAGCAGTGGGAGACCCAGTACTTC. It is translated as CSVEFPNQQWETQYF.

The rearrangement links TRBV7-3 to TRBJ1-1; weak D call: TRBD1 (6 bases). The length of the CDR3 is 13 residues. Germline-derived CDR1 and CDR2 are SGHTA and FQGTGA. Trimming left V 5 bases short and J 2 bases short, with 9 bases between. DNA of the CDR3: TGTGCCAGCAGCGAACAGGGAAACACTGAAGCTTTCTTT. It yields the protein CASSEQGNTEAFF.